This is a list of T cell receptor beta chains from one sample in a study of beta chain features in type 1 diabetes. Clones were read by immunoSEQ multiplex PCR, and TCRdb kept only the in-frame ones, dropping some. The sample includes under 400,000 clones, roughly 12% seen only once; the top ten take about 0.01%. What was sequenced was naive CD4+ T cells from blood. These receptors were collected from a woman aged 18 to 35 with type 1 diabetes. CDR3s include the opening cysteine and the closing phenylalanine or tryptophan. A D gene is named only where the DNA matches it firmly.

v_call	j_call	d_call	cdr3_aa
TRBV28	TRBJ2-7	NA	CATLKGVGSYEQYF
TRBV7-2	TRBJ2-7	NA	CASSSSRAYEQYF
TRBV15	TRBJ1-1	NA	CATDRPGNTEAFF
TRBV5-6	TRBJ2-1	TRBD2	CASSSPAGTEFF
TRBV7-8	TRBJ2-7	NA	CASSFQGSYEQYF
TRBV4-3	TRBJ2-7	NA	CASSRGHLSYEQYF
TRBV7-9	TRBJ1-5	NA	CASSLGRTGNQPQHF
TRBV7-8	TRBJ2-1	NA	CASRPIKGGREQFF
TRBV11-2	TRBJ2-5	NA	CASSSHSGGGRETQYF
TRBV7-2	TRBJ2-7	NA	CASSPGVGREREQYF
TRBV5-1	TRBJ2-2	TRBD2	CASSPLAGPSGGELFF
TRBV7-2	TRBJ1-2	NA	CASSQRRIANYGYTF
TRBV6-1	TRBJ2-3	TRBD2	CASRTRESTDTQYF
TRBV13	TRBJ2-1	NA	CASSFLHEQFF
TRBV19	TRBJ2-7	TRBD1	CASNHGGQGDEQYF
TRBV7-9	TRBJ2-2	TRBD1	CASSLRTGSTGELFF
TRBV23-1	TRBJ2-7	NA	CASSQPLREAPVEQYF
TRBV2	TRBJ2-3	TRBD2	CASSRTSGGDVDTQYF
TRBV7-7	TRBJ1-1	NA	CASSALEGDTEAFF
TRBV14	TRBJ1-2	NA	CASSPIQGPANYGYTF
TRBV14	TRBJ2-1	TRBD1	CASSSQGASNEQFF
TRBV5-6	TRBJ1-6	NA	CASSLRDIWIHF
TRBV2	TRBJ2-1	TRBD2	CASLAGGLNEQFF
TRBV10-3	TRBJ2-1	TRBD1	CAIRTGTGGRRSYNEQFF
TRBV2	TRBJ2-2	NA	CASRLEGSATGELFF
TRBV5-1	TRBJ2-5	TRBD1	CASSEDRDRGETQYF
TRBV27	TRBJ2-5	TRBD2	CASSLLSRTGGPRETQYF
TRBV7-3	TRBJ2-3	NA	CASSTTGPDTQYF
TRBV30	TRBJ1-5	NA	CAWSGTGYSNQPQHF
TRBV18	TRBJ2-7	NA	CASSPPFFTYEQYF
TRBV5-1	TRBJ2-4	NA	CASSLDAGAKNIQYF
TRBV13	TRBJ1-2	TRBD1	CASSPQGFNGYTF
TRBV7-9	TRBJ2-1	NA	CASSYPRASNNEQFF
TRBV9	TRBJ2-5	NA	CASSVAGSETQYF
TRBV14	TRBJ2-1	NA	CASSQTRGNEQFF
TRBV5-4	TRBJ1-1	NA	CASTTDSEAFF
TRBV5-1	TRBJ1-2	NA	CASSLEAVTTIGYTF
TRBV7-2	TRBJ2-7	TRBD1	CASSFRDRREEQYF
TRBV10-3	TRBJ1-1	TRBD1	CAISPDRGNTEAFF
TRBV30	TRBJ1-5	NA	CAWSDRVDQPQHF
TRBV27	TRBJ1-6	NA	CASSFQTGINSPLHF
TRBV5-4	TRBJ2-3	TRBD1	CASSLDRGFTDTQYF
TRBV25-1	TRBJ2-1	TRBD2	CASSLNRVRLAGGEQFF
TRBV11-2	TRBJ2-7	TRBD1	CASSSLQGFFYEQYF
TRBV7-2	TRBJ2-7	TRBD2	CASSSLSGGPREQYF